This TCR beta chain derives from a study of regulatory T cells in long-lasting Graves disease. Whole-study findings and limits: Favored gene segments in persistent disease were TRBV28, TRBJ1-2 and TRBJ2-5. Peripheral blood, not thyroid tissue, was the sole material studied.

This clonotype was found many times. The target antigen is unknown. The germline CDR1 and CDR2 sequences are KGHDR and SFDVKD. V was pared by 3 bases and J by 11 bases, with 13 bases between. This CDR3 region has 13 residues. Described time point: newly diagnosed GD, antithyroid drugs for less than 3 months. Extracted PBMC RNA gave rise to the TCR library. The EDTA tubes were filled with around 9 milliliters of drawn peripheral blood. Relying on iRepertoire HTBI primers and Arm-PCR of CDR3 regions, the team built TCR beta libraries. MiXCR was run by TCRdb on the multiplex PCR reads, yielding one entry per CDR3 protein. The profile shows 450,000 to 650,000 distinct CDR3 sequences, around 15% of them singletons. In addition, the sample was reused for a study of T cells in Graves' hyperthyroidism and ophthalmopathy. As that study records: HTBI primers were employed in a first-round RT-PCR of the TCR CDR3.

The starting material was peripheral blood mononuclear cells (PBMCs), obtained at new diagnosis, from a patient treated with antithyroid drugs. V usage is TRBV24-1 and J usage is TRBJ1-5; possible D gene TRBD1, 6 bases. This clonotype was obtained from a woman aged 40 to 65 with Graves disease. The CDR3 DNA reads TGTGCCACCAGTGATCCAGGGGAGGGGACCCAGCATTTT. It is translated as CATSDPGEGTQHF.